Shown below are 5 T cell receptor beta chains from a single sample sequenced in a study of T-cell reconstitution after alpha-beta-depleted transplantation in children (dated by TCRdb to 2015 to 2016). The library was built by means of PCR. The reads were generated on an Illumina HiSeq 2500. To normalize quantification of the TCRbeta repertoire, the TCR libraries were built with molecular barcoding that relied on unique molecular identifiers. TCRdb redid the processing of the public reads, applying fastp at Q25 and MiXCR, and retained in-frame beta chains. CDR3 protein duplicates are merged, each entry listing the most common genes and DNA. For this sample there are around 410,000 distinct CDR3 sequences; approximately 10% appear just once. Roughly 5.5% of the sample belongs to the ten largest clones. The material sequenced was PBMCs from the stem cell graft donor, taken from the stem cell graft. The receptor source for this set is a human donor who donated a stem cell graft to a child with acute myeloid leukemia.

As concerns this clonotype: An end of the junction differs from the germline gene, which may be a read error. This chain connects TRBV6-1 to TRBJ2-1, with D possibly TRBD2 on 6 matching bases. The germline V gene has CDR1 MNHNS and CDR2 SASEGT. The CDR3 spans 16 residues. The CDR3 DNA is TGTGCCAGCGGTGACGGAACTAGCAACTCCTACAATGAGCAGTTCTTC. This encodes CASGDGTSNSYNEQFF.

A few counts support this clonotype. This chain uses TRBV21-1 with TRBJ2-5; no DNA check was done on the table's D call, TRBD1. TRBV21-1 is deemed a pseudogene. The CDR3 loop spans 14 amino acids. CDR3 DNA sequence: TGTGCCAGCAGCAGCGGGGACCCCAAGAGTACCCAGTACTTC. Its protein product is CASSSGDPKSTQYF.

This clonotype has just a few counts. This chain uses TRBV7-2 with TRBJ1-6, with TRBD1 as a possible D gene (5 bases). The V gene's germline CDR1 is SGHTA and CDR2 FQGNSA. Trimming left V 1 base short and J 4 bases short, with 14 bases between. The CDR3 length is 17 residues. The CDR3, as DNA: TGTGCCAGCAGCTTAGGGCCAAGGGGCGGATATAATTCACCCCTCCACTTT. Its protein product is CASSLGPRGGYNSPLHF. The full variable domain, rest sourced from reference TRBV7-2 and TRBJ1-6, is GAGVSQSPSNKVTEKGKDVELRCDPISGHTALYWYRQSLGQGLEFLIYFQGNSAPDKSGLPSDRFSAERTGGSVSTLTIQRTQQEDSAVYLCASSLGPRGGYNSPLHFGNGTRLTVT.

The rearrangement uses TRBV19 and TRBJ2-6; D is uncertain. From germline, CDR1 is LNHDA and CDR2 SQIVND (reference sequence). V was shortened by 9 bases and J by 0 bases, with 9 bases between the two germline ends. This CDR3 is 14 amino acids long. The CDR3 DNA follows: TGTGCCAGCCGGTCCTACTCTGGGGCCAACGTCCTGACTTTC. This encodes CASRSYSGANVLTF.

The V call is TRBV10-3, the J call TRBJ2-5, with 12 bases lining up with TRBD2. The CDR3 is 15 amino acids. Germline CDR1 ENHRY, CDR2 SYGVKD. Trimming cost V 1 base and J 4 bases; bases outside gene matches: 1. The CDR3 nucleotides read TGTGCCATCAGTGAGTTGGGACTAGCGGGAGAGACCCAGTACTTC. This encodes CAISELGLAGETQYF.